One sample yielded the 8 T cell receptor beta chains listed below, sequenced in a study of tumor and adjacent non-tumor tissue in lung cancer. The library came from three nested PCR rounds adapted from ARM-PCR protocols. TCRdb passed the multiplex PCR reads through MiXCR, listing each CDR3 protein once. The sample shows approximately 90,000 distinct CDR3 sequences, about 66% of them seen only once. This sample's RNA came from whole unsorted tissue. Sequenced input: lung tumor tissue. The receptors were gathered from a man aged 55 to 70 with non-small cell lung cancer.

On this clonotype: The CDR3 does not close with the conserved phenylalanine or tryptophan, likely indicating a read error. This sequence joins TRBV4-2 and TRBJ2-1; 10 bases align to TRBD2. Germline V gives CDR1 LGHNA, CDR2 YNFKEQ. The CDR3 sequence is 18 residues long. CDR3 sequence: CTSSQGIGLAGVSNEQFL. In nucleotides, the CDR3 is TGTACCAGCAGCCAAGGAATTGGGCTAGCGGGAGTTTCCAATGAGCAGTTCTTA.

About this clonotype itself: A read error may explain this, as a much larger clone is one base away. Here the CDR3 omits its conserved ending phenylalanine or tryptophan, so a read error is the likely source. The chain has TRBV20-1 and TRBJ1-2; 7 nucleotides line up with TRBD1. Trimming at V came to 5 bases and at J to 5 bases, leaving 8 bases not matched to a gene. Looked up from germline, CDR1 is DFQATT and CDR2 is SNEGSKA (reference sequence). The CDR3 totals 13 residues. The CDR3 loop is CSAALPGQYGYTL. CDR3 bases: TGCAGTGCTGCGCTCCCGGGACAGTATGGCTACACCCTC.

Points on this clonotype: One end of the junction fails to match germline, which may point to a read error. The CDR3 protein is CGSSQSGTHNEKLFF. In DNA, the CDR3 is TGCGGCAGCAGCCAATCGGGGACACATAATGAAAAACTGTTCTTT. The chain is built from TRBV4-3 and TRBJ1-4, with D possibly TRBD1 on 6 matching bases. This CDR3 comprises 15 residues. Germline V gene data show CDR1 as LGHNA and CDR2 as YSLEER.

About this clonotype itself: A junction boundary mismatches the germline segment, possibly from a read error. The CDR3 spells CISSLGVGYGYIF. The CDR3 DNA reads as TGTATCAGCAGTTTAGGGGTCGGGTATGGCTACATCTTC. The V call is TRBV12-3 or TRBV12-4, the J call TRBJ1-2, with D maybe TRBD1 (5 bases). This CDR3 comprises 13 residues.

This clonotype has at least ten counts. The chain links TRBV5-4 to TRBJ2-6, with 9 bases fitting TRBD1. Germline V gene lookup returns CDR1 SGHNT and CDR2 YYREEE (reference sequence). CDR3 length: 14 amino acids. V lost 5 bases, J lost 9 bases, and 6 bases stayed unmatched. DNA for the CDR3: TGTGCCAGCAGGCGGACAGGGGAGGTCAACGTCCTGACTTTC. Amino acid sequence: CASRRTGEVNVLTF. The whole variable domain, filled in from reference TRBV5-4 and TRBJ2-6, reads ETGVTQSPTHLIKTRGQQVTLRCSSQSGHNTVSWYQQALGQGPQFIFQYYREEENGRGNFPPRFSGLQFPNYSSELNVNALELDDSALYLCASRRTGEVNVLTFGAGSRLTVL.

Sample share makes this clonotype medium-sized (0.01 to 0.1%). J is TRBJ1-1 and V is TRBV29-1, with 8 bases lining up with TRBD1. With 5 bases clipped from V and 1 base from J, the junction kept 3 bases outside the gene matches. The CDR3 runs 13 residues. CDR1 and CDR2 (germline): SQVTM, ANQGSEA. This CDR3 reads CSVPGTGNTEAFF. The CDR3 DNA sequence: TGCAGCGTTCCTGGGACAGGGAACACTGAAGCTTTCTTT.

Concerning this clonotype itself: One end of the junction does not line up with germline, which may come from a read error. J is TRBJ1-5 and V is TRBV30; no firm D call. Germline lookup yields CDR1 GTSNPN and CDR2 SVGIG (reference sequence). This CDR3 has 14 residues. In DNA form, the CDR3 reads TGTGCCTGGAGGTTCGGGAGTACCAATCAGCCCCAACATTTT. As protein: CAWRFGSTNQPQHF.

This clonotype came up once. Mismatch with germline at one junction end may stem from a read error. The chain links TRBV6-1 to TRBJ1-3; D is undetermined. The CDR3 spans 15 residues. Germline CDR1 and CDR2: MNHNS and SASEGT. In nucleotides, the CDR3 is TGTGCCAGAAGTGATCCGTGCCTCTCTGGAAACACCATATATTTT. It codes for CARSDPCLSGNTIYF.